This T cell receptor beta chain was sequenced during a study of blood T cell repertoires in COVID-19. V gave up 7 bases and J gave up 2 bases, with 17 bases separating them. From germline, CDR1 is LNHDA and CDR2 SQIVND (reference sequence). The CDR3 is 15 residues long. Source study methods: Quantification of nucleated cells was approximated via reference gene primer amplification. Data came from immunoSEQ multiplex PCR; TCRdb stores just in-frame clones and leaves some out. D and trimming come from the DNA, and the V and J calls and clone size come from that table. The repertoire holds roughly 160,000 clones, approximately 86% seen once, with almost 1% in the top ten.

Specimen: peripheral blood. The chain joins TRBV19 to TRBJ2-5; D is undetermined. This TCR came from a man between 18 and 29 years old with acute or convalescent COVID-19. DNA of the CDR3: TGTGCCAGTACCGAATATTGGGCCCCTCAAGAGACCCAGTACTTC. Translated, it gives CASTEYWAPQETQYF.